Listed below are T cell receptor beta chains from one sample, sequenced in a study of OX40 agonist ivuxolimab in advanced cancers. The method was immunoSEQ multiplex PCR; TCRdb's version includes in-frame clones alone and lacks a portion of them. The table has about 67,000 clones, 70% to 90% seen once. The sequencing here drew on CD4+ or CD8+ T cells sorted from blood, taken in a trial of the OX40 agonist ivuxolimab. Every receptor here comes from an adult with an advanced solid tumor such as melanoma, head and neck, liver or kidney cancer. Each CDR3 is given with its conserved first and last residue. The order of the fields is V gene, CDR3 protein.

V gene: TRBV2; CDR3 protein: CASGGVDSNQPQHF
V gene: TRBV7-8; CDR3 protein: CASSLVSGGNTEAFF
V gene: TRBV6-1; CDR3 protein: CASDSVAKNIQYF
V gene: TRBV7-3; CDR3 protein: CASSLMGFNEQFF
V gene: TRBV18; CDR3 protein: CASSPGQTSSSPLHF
V gene: TRBV5-1; CDR3 protein: CASSPREAAVSDTQYF
V gene: TRBV11-2; CDR3 protein: CASSLAARGSYEQYF
V gene: TRBV28; CDR3 protein: CASTDLRGTQYF
V gene: TRBV11-2; CDR3 protein: CASSPGPGYGGELFF
V gene: TRBV29-1; CDR3 protein: CSVEMNAGGYQETQYF
V gene: TRBV6-6; CDR3 protein: CATLRQGRYNEQFF
V gene: TRBV7-2; CDR3 protein: CASSLGRGGDYEQYF
V gene: TRBV5-1; CDR3 protein: CASSLTLAGNTIYF
V gene: TRBV2; CDR3 protein: CASSGISPGETQYF
V gene: TRBV5-8; CDR3 protein: CASSTGTSTDTQYF
V gene: TRBV6-5; CDR3 protein: CASSYSHPDTQYF
V gene: TRBV18; CDR3 protein: CASSPPQQDSYNEQFF
V gene: TRBV5-1; CDR3 protein: CASSSGGGAFGETQYF
V gene: TRBV2; CDR3 protein: CASNDPVQGRVVAFF
V gene: TRBV18; CDR3 protein: CASSRDRSGELFF
V gene: TRBV5-1; CDR3 protein: CASSLRGDEQYF
V gene: TRBV2; CDR3 protein: CASSVFDRANQPQHF
V gene: TRBV10-3; CDR3 protein: CAIRAGALNTEAFF
V gene: TRBV7-9; CDR3 protein: CASSSGPGAGELFF
V gene: TRBV29-1; CDR3 protein: CSVDSIGNTIYF
V gene: TRBV5-1; CDR3 protein: CASSGGGGVETQYF
V gene: TRBV6-6; CDR3 protein: CASSYGTGELFF
V gene: TRBV19; CDR3 protein: CASSQGYGANVLTF
V gene: TRBV7-9; CDR3 protein: CASSLGKKYNEQFF
V gene: TRBV5-5; CDR3 protein: CASSWGPGNQPQHF
V gene: TRBV2; CDR3 protein: CASREDFNEKLFF
V gene: TRBV11-2; CDR3 protein: CASSDLLRRNEQFF
V gene: TRBV19; CDR3 protein: CASRTAGTTTYNEQFF
V gene: TRBV30; CDR3 protein: CAWNIILGDSPLHF
V gene: TRBV7-2; CDR3 protein: CASSLVAGGYSGANVLTF
V gene: TRBV18; CDR3 protein: CASSPSGDNSPLHF
V gene: TRBV30; CDR3 protein: CAWSVQGRGYGANVLTF
V gene: TRBV9; CDR3 protein: CASSPQGVRGSGSGANVLTF
V gene: TRBV4-1; CDR3 protein: CASSQYRGTEAFF
V gene: TRBV9; CDR3 protein: CASSVDAGRARNEQFF
V gene: TRBV2; CDR3 protein: CASSEEGLFTSYNEQFF
V gene: TRBV2; CDR3 protein: CASSDQRGVDEQFF
V gene: TRBV12-5; CDR3 protein: CASGKSPGQGIIGELFF
V gene: TRBV6-6; CDR3 protein: CASRLDGSDTQYF
V gene: TRBV5-1; CDR3 protein: CASSPTGSGTGELFF
V gene: TRBV18; CDR3 protein: CASSPGLGLQETQYF
V gene: TRBV30; CDR3 protein: CAWSWGTVANEQYF
V gene: TRBV19; CDR3 protein: CASRDPRTSYNEQFF
V gene: TRBV30; CDR3 protein: CAWSASGVNTIYF
V gene: TRBV18; CDR3 protein: CASSPQGTDYGYTF
V gene: TRBV19; CDR3 protein: CASSISGLYNEQFF
V gene: TRBV5-4; CDR3 protein: CASSPRTGERETEAFF